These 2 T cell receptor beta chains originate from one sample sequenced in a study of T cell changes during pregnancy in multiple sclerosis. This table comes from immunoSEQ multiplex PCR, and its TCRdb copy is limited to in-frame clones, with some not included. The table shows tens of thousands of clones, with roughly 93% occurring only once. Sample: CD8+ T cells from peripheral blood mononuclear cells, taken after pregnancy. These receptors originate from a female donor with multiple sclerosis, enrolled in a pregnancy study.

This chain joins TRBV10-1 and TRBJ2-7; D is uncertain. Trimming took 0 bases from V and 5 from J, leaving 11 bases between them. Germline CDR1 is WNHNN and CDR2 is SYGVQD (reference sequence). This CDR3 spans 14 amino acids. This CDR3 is CASSESETYHEQYF. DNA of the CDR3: TGCGCCAGCAGTGAGTCGGAGACCTACCACGAGCAGTACTTC.

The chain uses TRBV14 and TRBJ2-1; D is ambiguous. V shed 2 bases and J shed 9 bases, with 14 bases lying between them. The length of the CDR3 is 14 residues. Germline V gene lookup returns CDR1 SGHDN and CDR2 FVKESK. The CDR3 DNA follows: TGTGCCAGCAGCCAAACCTTAGTTTTGGTTGAGCAGTTCTTC. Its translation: CASSQTLVLVEQFF.